This T cell receptor (beta chain) was profiled in a study of vaccination and CD4 T cells after COVID-19. Study-wide context: Each convalescent patient was PCR positive for SARS-CoV-2 on nasal swab; nine or ten cases were mild and one severe. Researchers treated control cultures with a CEFX pool, an HIV-1 Nef pool, or no peptide.

An Oncomine TCR Beta short-read assay was used to sequence the DNA from cultured CD4+ T cells. After culture, CD4+ T cells served as the source for genomic DNA extraction. MiXCR, run by TCRdb on the PCR reads, gives a single entry per CDR3 protein. The data contain around 8,400 distinct CDR3 sequences, around two thirds of them singletons. The germline V gene encodes CDR1 MDHEN and CDR2 SYDVKM. V lost 3 bases to trimming and J lost 3 bases, with 13 bases between them. The CDR3 runs 15 residues. Treatment noted: roughly 10-day PBMC culture with coronavirus spike peptide pools or control peptides (ViraFEST assay). Worth noting for this clonotype: The antigen remains unidentified.

Sequenced input: CD4+ T cells from blood, cultured in vitro. The receptor was isolated from a human donor who had recovered from COVID-19. The chain carries TRBV28 and TRBJ2-3; D possibly corresponds to TRBD2 (6 bases). The CDR3 nucleotides read TGTGCCAGCAGTTTGCAAACCGGAGGGACAGATACGCAGTATTTT. It translates to CASSLQTGGTDTQYF.